What follows are 11 T cell receptor beta chains derived from one specimen sequenced in a study of identical twins. TCRdb re-derived calls from the 5' RACE reads in MiXCR, one entry per CDR3 protein. The sample includes 520,000 or so distinct CDR3 sequences, 20% to 25% of them seen just once. This same sample was also part of a study on T cells expressing NK-cell markers.

Material: CD4+ T cells sorted from blood. The receptors shown here come from a woman in her late teens or twenties in good health.

This clonotype was counted at least ten times. This CDR3 reads CASSQETYSGANVLTF. CDR3 nucleotides: TGCGCCAGCAGCCAAGAGACATACTCTGGGGCCAACGTCCTGACTTTC. The chain recombines TRBV4-3 with TRBJ2-6; D remains ambiguous. V was shortened by 0 bases and J by 0 bases, with 6 bases between the two germline ends. Germline lookup yields CDR1 LGHNA and CDR2 YSLEER. This CDR3 comprises 16 residues.

This chain links TRBV20-1 with TRBJ1-2; D call uncertain. V was cut by 5 bases and J by 6 bases, with 16 bases left in between. The CDR3 sequence is 13 residues long. Germline V lookup: CDR1 DFQATT, CDR2 SNEGSKA (reference sequence). CDR3 DNA sequence: TGCAGTGCTGACCAAAGGGTAATGAATGGCTACACCTTC. As protein: CSADQRVMNGYTF.

In this sample, this clonotype turned up a few times. This sequence joins TRBV7-9 and TRBJ2-6; D is possibly TRBD1 (5 bases). Germline CDR1 SEHNR, CDR2 FQNEAQ (reference sequence). Trimming cost V 5 bases and J 7 bases, with 9 bases left between them. The CDR3 length is 13 residues. The CDR3 bases are TGTGCCAGCAGCCTGCAGGGAGCCAACGTCCTGACTTTC. It yields the protein CASSLQGANVLTF.

This chain uses TRBV20-1 with TRBJ2-1; no definite D call. The CDR3 consists of 13 residues. Germline V gives CDR1 DFQATT, CDR2 SNEGSKA (reference sequence). The ends were cut back, 6 bases at V and 4 bases at J, with 13 bases in the middle. The CDR3 DNA is TGCAGTGCCCCCCTCCGCGGATACAATGAGCAGTTCTTC. This encodes CSAPLRGYNEQFF.

The chain links TRBV5-1 to TRBJ2-3; D gene ambiguous. With 5 bases removed from V and 4 bases from J, the gap between germline ends came to 11 bases. CDR3 length: 13 amino acids. Germline CDR1 reads SGHRS; CDR2 reads YFSETQ. The CDR3 DNA follows: TGCGCCAGCAGAACGTTTACCCCAGATACGCAGTATTTT. It yields the protein CASRTFTPDTQYF.

The V gene is TRBV29-1, the J gene TRBJ2-7; D might be TRBD1 (6 bases). This CDR3 is built from 12 residues. CDR1 and CDR2 (germline): SQVTM, ANQGSEA. V was shortened by 5 bases and J by 2 bases, with 10 bases between the two germline ends. This CDR3 reads CSVKDRPYEQYF. DNA of the CDR3: TGCAGCGTTAAGGACAGACCCTACGAGCAGTACTTC.

This clonotype showed up many times. The chain carries TRBV12-3 or TRBV12-4 and TRBJ2-2, with D perhaps assigned TRBD1 or TRBD2 (6 bases each). The CDR3 runs to 16 residues. The V gene lost 2 bases and the J gene lost 9 bases, with 19 bases spanning the gap. As DNA, the CDR3 is TGTGCCAGCAGTTTAATGGGGGGCGGTTGGAGAAGGGAGCTGTTTTTT. Translating it yields CASSLMGGGWRRELFF.

The chain couples TRBV20-1 to TRBJ2-1; 7 bases map to TRBD1. Losses at the gene ends were 6 bases for V and 7 bases for J; bases not matched to a gene: 6. CDR3 length: 12 amino acids. Germline assignment: CDR1 DFQATT and CDR2 SNEGSKA (reference sequence). The CDR3 sequence is CSAPYRGNEQFF. For the CDR3, the DNA is TGCAGTGCGCCATACAGGGGTAATGAGCAGTTCTTC.

The chain recombines TRBV4-1 with TRBJ2-2, with no clear D. CDR3 length: 17 residues. Germline V gene data show CDR1 as MGHRA and CDR2 as YSYEKL. Trimming removed 4 bases from V and 2 bases from J, with 17 bases in between. The CDR3, as DNA: TGCGCCAGCAGCCCTCGTCCGATTTGGGTAAACACCGGGGAGCTGTTTTTT. Translation gives CASSPRPIWVNTGELFF.

The V gene is TRBV20-1, the J gene TRBJ1-5, with D uncertain. V lost 0 bases to trimming and J lost 12 bases, with 18 bases between them. There are 14 residues in the CDR3. Per the germline V gene, CDR1 is DFQATT and CDR2 is SNEGSKA (reference sequence). The CDR3 bases are TGCAGTGCTAGAGAGTACGGCTTCGGGCGGTACCAGCATTTT. Translated: CSAREYGFGRYQHF.

The gene calls are TRBV7-2 and TRBJ2-1; D gene unclear. V was trimmed by 2 bases and J by 16 bases, leaving 18 bases between them. This CDR3 contains 13 residues. Germline CDR1 and CDR2: SGHTA and FQGNSA. CDR3 in DNA: TGTGCCAGCAGCTTATTGTACAGCTCAACCGTCTTCTTC. Residues: CASSLLYSSTVFF. Complete variable domain (other parts from reference TRBV7-2 and TRBJ2-1): GAGVSQSPSNKVTEKGKDVELRCDPISGHTALYWYRQSLGQGLEFLIYFQGNSAPDKSGLPSDRFSAERTGGSVSTLTIQRTQQEDSAVYLCASSLLYSSTVFFGPGTRLTVL.